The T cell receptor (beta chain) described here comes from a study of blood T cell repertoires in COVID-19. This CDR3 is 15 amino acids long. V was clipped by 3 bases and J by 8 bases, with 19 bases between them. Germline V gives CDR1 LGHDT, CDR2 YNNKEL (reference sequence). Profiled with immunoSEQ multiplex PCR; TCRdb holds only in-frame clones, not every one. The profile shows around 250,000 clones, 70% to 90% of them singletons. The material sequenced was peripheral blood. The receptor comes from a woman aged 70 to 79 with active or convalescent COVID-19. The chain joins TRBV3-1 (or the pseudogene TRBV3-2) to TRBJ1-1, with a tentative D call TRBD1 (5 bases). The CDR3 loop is CASSHSTDQPGEAFF. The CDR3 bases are TGTGCCAGCAGCCACTCGACAGACCAGCCAGGGGAAGCTTTCTTT.